A selection of T cell receptor beta chains follows, all from one sample in a study of T cells in narcolepsy. Produced via immunoSEQ multiplex PCR; TCRdb's table is partial and in-frame only. Of approximately 31,000 clones in the sample, roughly 78% were seen once. Material: CD45RA- memory CD4+ T cells from PBMCs. Every receptor here comes from a human donor with narcolepsy. CDR3s include the opening cysteine and the closing phenylalanine or tryptophan. A D gene is named only where the DNA matches it firmly. Clone size is stated in some rows and not others, as once, few, many or a class when expanded.

TRBJ1-1	NA	NA	TRBV29-1	CSVERGAEAFF	TGCAGCGTTGAAAGGGGGGCTGAAGCTTTCTTT
TRBJ1-2	NA	NA	TRBV5-1	CASSLADYYGYTF	TGCGCCAGCAGCTTGGCCGATTACTATGGCTACACCTTC
TRBJ1-1	NA	NA	TRBV19	CASSTFIEAFF	TGTGCCAGTAGTACCTTCATTGAAGCTTTCTTT
TRBJ2-1	TRBD1	NA	TRBV11-3	CASSRGTGGAGRQFF	TGTGCCAGCAGCCGAGGGACAGGGGGCGCGGGACGGCAGTTCTTC
TRBJ2-1	NA	NA	TRBV5-8	CASTPQGLSYNEQFF	TGTGCCAGCACACCCCAGGGGCTCTCCTACAATGAGCAGTTCTTC
TRBJ2-1	NA	NA	TRBV29-1	CSGRQLSYNEQFF	TGCAGCGGACGACAGCTCTCCTACAATGAGCAGTTCTTC
TRBJ1-3	NA	once	TRBV6-5	CASSYSRGASGNTIYF	TGTGCCAGCAGTTACTCTCGGGGTGCCTCTGGAAACACCATATATTTT
TRBJ1-2	TRBD1	NA	TRBV5-5	CASSRVGQLVGYTF	TGTGCCAGCAGCCGGGTGGGACAGTTAGTCGGCTACACCTTC
TRBJ2-3	TRBD2	NA	TRBV7-2	CASSFSGRRTDTQYF	TGTGCCAGCAGCTTTAGCGGGAGGCGGACAGATACGCAGTATTTT
TRBJ2-7	NA	once	TRBV6-5	CASGKGYYEQYF	TGTGCCAGCGGCAAGGGGTACTACGAGCAGTACTTC
TRBJ2-3	NA	NA	TRBV15	CATTLGGAGTDTQYF	TGTGCCACGACGTTAGGGGGGGCAGGCACAGATACGCAGTATTTT
TRBJ2-5	TRBD1	NA	TRBV28	CASSSHDRGLGETQYF	TGTGCCAGCAGTTCCCACGACAGGGGGCTCGGAGAGACCCAGTACTTC
TRBJ2-7	NA	NA	TRBV28	CASSPGAVASYKDLF	TGTGCCAGCAGTCCTGGGGCGGTGGCTAGCTACAAGGACCTCTTC
TRBJ2-7	TRBD2	NA	TRBV4-1	CASSRQGSGSFNEQYF	TGCGCCAGCAGCCGCCAGGGTAGCGGGAGCTTCAACGAGCAGTACTTC
TRBJ2-1	NA	NA	TRBV7-8	CASSLIGGNSYNEQFF	TGTGCCAGCAGCTTAATTGGCGGGAATTCCTACAATGAGCAGTTCTTC
TRBJ2-1	TRBD1	NA	TRBV7-2	CASSSRQGQNEQFF	TGTGCCAGCAGCTCCCGACAGGGGCAGAATGAGCAGTTCTTC
TRBJ2-3	NA	NA	TRBV19	CASSSPGNTQYF	TGTGCCAGTAGTTCACCCGGGAATACGCAGTATTTT